The 20 T cell receptor beta chains below were found in one sample sequenced in a study of regulatory T cells in long-lasting Graves disease. This sample's time point: persistent/refractory GD, antithyroid drugs over 5 years with positive TRAb. Extracted RNA from PBMCs served as the source of the TCR library. The authors built TCR beta libraries using iRepertoire HTBI primers and Arm-PCR of CDR3 regions. TCRdb recomputed calls from the multiplex PCR reads with MiXCR, one row per CDR3 protein. The sample lists hundreds of thousands of distinct CDR3 sequences, about 32% occurring once. Sequencing was performed on peripheral blood mononuclear cells (PBMCs), taken when the disease was refractory, from a patient treated with antithyroid drugs. These receptors were collected from a female donor with Graves disease.

This clonotype has a count of ten or more. The chain joins TRBV11-2 to TRBJ2-4, with TRBD1 matching 9 bases. Trimming took 5 bases from V and 7 from J; bases not matched to a gene: 15. Germline CDR1 SGHAT, CDR2 FQNNGV. This CDR3 region has 17 residues. The CDR3 coding sequence is TGTGCCAGCAGCAACGTCGGACAGGGGATGGGGAGGAACATTCAGTACTTC. Translating gives CASSNVGQGMGRNIQYF.

The rearrangement links TRBV6-1 to TRBJ1-1; D is perhaps TRBD1 (6 bases). The germline V gene has CDR1 MNHNS and CDR2 SASEGT. The CDR3 sequence is 11 residues long. Trimming shortened V by 7 bases and J by 11 bases, and 14 bases separated the two germline ends. The CDR3 spells CASKGGARAFF. CDR3 sequence (DNA): TGTGCCAGCAAAGGGGGGGCCCGTGCTTTCTTT.

This rearrangement joins TRBV11-2 to TRBJ2-5, with TRBD1 matching over 8 bases. The germline V gene encodes CDR1 SGHAT and CDR2 FQNNGV. Unmatched junction bases numbered 10, after V lost 5 bases and J lost 2 bases. This CDR3 spans 16 amino acids. The CDR3 loop is CASSPGAGGLQETQYF. Here the CDR3 DNA reads TGTGCCAGCAGCCCCGGGGCAGGGGGCTTACAAGAGACCCAGTACTTC.

The CDR3 nucleotides read TGCAGCGTTGAATCGCGCGGGTCGAACTCCTACGAGCAGTACTTC. It yields the protein CSVESRGSNSYEQYF. The chain couples TRBV29-1 to TRBJ2-7; a possible D gene is TRBD2 (5 bases). The CDR3 consists of 15 residues. V shed 2 bases and J shed 0 bases, with 14 bases lying between them. CDR1 SQVTM and CDR2 ANQGSEA come from the germline V gene.

The table lists this clonotype with a few counts. The CDR3 DNA is TGCGCCAGCAGCTCGACAGTAGTCGGGGGCACTGAAGCTTTCTTT. This sequence encodes CASSSTVVGGTEAFF. V and J are TRBV5-1 and TRBJ1-1; D perhaps matches TRBD1 (5 bases). The CDR3 is 15 amino acids. Germline CDR1 is SGHRS and CDR2 is YFSETQ. V gave up 3 bases and J gave up 4 bases, with 16 bases separating them.

The chain uses TRBV3-1 and TRBJ1-2, with unresolved D. Germline CDR1 LGHDT, CDR2 YNNKEL (reference sequence). This CDR3 region has 14 residues. V lost 1 base and J 2 bases, leaving 8 bases between the germline ends. In nucleotides, the CDR3 is TGTGCCAGCAGCCAAGTGGCAGGCAACTATGGCTACACCTTC. Its translation is CASSQVAGNYGYTF.

This clonotype was counted a few times. The chain links TRBV5-1 to TRBJ2-7; no clear D. The CDR3 has 13 residues. Trimming pared 6 bases from V and 3 bases from J, leaving 13 bases between. Germline-derived CDR1 and CDR2 are SGHRS and YFSETQ. CDR3 protein: CASTTQNSYEQYF. The CDR3 DNA follows: TGCGCCAGCACAACCCAAAACAGCTACGAGCAGTACTTC.

The J gene is TRBJ1-5, the V gene TRBV6-1; D is ambiguous. The CDR3 length is 17 residues. Germline lookup yields CDR1 MNHNS and CDR2 SASEGT. V shed 4 bases and J shed 0 bases, with 16 bases lying between them. The CDR3 DNA reads TGTGCCAGCAGTGGGCAGGAGTCTGCTTATAGCAATCAGCCCCAGCATTTT. This encodes CASSGQESAYSNQPQHF.

The rearrangement uses TRBV20-1 and TRBJ1-4, with 7 positions matching TRBD1. This CDR3 region has 12 residues. Losses at the gene ends were 6 bases for V and 8 bases for J; bases not matched to a gene: 6. The germline V gene has CDR1 DFQATT and CDR2 SNEGSKA (reference sequence). This CDR3 reads CSAGTDGEKLFF. For the CDR3, the DNA is TGCAGTGCCGGGACAGATGGGGAAAAACTGTTTTTT.

This clonotype was counted only a few times. V and J are TRBV11-2 and TRBJ2-5, with 10 positions matching TRBD1. Germline CDR1 reads SGHAT; CDR2 reads FQNNGV. J lost 4 bases, V lost 5 bases, and 10 bases had no gene match. The CDR3 has 16 residues. CDR3 residues: CASSTRGTGEGETQYF. In nucleotides, the CDR3 is TGTGCCAGCAGCACGAGAGGGACAGGGGAGGGAGAGACCCAGTACTTC.

Notes on this clonotype: Compared with germline, one end of the junction differs, possibly owing to a read error. In DNA form, the CDR3 reads TGCAGTGCTCCGGAAACAGGGGCGGGCACTGGAGCTTTCTTT. It translates to CSAPETGAGTGAFF. J is TRBJ1-1 and V is TRBV20-1, with TRBD1 identical over 7 bases. The CDR3 runs to 14 residues. CDR1 is DFQATT and CDR2 is SNEGSKA in the germline V gene (reference sequence).

This chain connects TRBV27 to TRBJ2-6, with D hard to call. V was clipped by 0 bases and J by 0 bases, with 15 bases between them. The CDR3 has 19 amino acids. Looked up from germline, CDR1 is MNHEY and CDR2 is SMNVEV (reference sequence). CDR3 residues: CASSLSPFLASSGANVLTF. CDR3 nucleotides: TGTGCCAGCAGTTTATCTCCCTTCCTCGCCAGCTCTGGGGCCAACGTCCTGACTTTC.

The sample holds a few counts of this clonotype. This chain uses TRBV29-1 with TRBJ1-2; perhaps TRBD1 as D (5 bases). This CDR3 contains 11 residues. Germline assignment: CDR1 SQVTM and CDR2 ANQGSEA. V lost 3 bases to trimming and J lost 7 bases, with 9 bases between them. The CDR3 bases are TGCAGCGTTGACGGCCAGGGTGGCTACACCTTC. Translation: CSVDGQGGYTF.

The chain is built from TRBV19 and TRBJ2-7; no firm D call. Germline V gene sequence: CDR1 LNHDA, CDR2 SQIVND (reference sequence). V lost 2 bases and J lost 0, with 5 bases in between. The length of the CDR3 is 13 residues. As DNA, the CDR3 is TGTGCCAGTAGTATAACCCCCTCCTACGAGCAGTACTTC. Protein: CASSITPSYEQYF.

V and J are TRBV29-1 and TRBJ1-1; 7 nucleotides match TRBD1. The V and J ends lost 4 bases and 6 bases, in that order; junction bases with no gene match: 8. Germline V gene sequence: CDR1 SQVTM, CDR2 ANQGSEA. The CDR3 is made up of 13 amino acids. CDR3 in DNA: TGCAGCGTTGGGGAGGGGGCTCTTCCTGAAGCTTTCTTT. This sequence encodes CSVGEGALPEAFF. The full variable domain, its missing parts supplied by reference TRBV29-1 and TRBJ1-1, is SAVISQKPSRDICQRGTSLTIQCQVDSQVTMMFWYRQQPGQSLTLIATANQGSEATYESGFVIDKFPISRPNLTFSTLTVSNMSPEDSSIYLCSVGEGALPEAFFGQGTRLTVV.

This chain connects TRBV7-2 to TRBJ2-7; TRBD1 matches at 7 bases. The V gene's germline CDR1 is SGHTA and CDR2 FQGNSA. This CDR3 comprises 14 residues. Germline trimming cut 5 bases from V and 2 bases from J; bases unmatched to any gene: 6. The CDR3 DNA follows: TGTGCCAGCAGCCCCACCGGGACAGCCTACGAGCAGTACTTC. Translated: CASSPTGTAYEQYF.

The gene calls are TRBV5-1 and TRBJ2-5, with D possibly TRBD2 on 6 matching bases. V was shortened by 0 bases and J by 6 bases, with 12 bases between the two germline ends. The germline V gene encodes CDR1 SGHRS and CDR2 YFSETQ. The CDR3 is 14 residues long. As DNA, the CDR3 is TGCGCCAGCAGCTTGGACACTAGCACCCAGACCCAGTACTTC. Translation gives CASSLDTSTQTQYF.

This chain links TRBV6-2 or TRBV6-3 with TRBJ2-2, with D uncertain. CDR1 and CDR2 from the germline V gene are MNHEY and SVGEGT. Trimming removed 8 bases at V and 8 bases at J, with 9 bases between. The CDR3 length is 11 residues. The CDR3 is CASQFSGELFF. In nucleotides, the CDR3 is TGTGCCAGCCAATTTTCTGGGGAGCTGTTTTTT.

On this clonotype: At one boundary the junction diverges from the germline segment, which might be a read error. The genes are TRBV2 and TRBJ1-1; 9 bases are shared with TRBD1. Germline assignment: CDR1 SNHLY and CDR2 FYNNEI. The CDR3 covers 13 residues. The CDR3: CASMSTGGTEALF. The CDR3 region has the DNA TGTGCCAGCATGTCCACAGGGGGCACTGAAGCTCTCTTT.

On this clonotype: This could be a read error, since a much larger clone is one nucleotide away. CDR3 sequence (DNA): TGTGCCAGCAGCCCGGGACACGGTAGCACTGAAGCTTTCTTT. Amino acid sequence: CASSPGHGSTEAFF. V and J are TRBV7-8 and TRBJ1-1; D perhaps matches TRBD1 (6 bases). The CDR3 is made up of 14 amino acids. Trimming removed 5 bases at V and 4 bases at J, with 14 bases between. The germline gives CDR1 SGHVS, CDR2 FQNEAQ.